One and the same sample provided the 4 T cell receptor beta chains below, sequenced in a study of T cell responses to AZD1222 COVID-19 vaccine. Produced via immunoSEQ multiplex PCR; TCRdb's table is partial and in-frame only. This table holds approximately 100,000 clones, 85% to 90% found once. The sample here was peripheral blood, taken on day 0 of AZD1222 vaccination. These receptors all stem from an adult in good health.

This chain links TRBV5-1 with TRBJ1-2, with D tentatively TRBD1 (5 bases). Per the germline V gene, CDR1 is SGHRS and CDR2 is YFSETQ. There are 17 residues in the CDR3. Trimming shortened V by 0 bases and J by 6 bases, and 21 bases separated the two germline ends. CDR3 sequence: CASSLVDSPDPQNGYTF. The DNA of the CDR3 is TGCGCCAGCAGCTTGGTTGACAGCCCGGACCCTCAAAATGGCTACACCTTC.

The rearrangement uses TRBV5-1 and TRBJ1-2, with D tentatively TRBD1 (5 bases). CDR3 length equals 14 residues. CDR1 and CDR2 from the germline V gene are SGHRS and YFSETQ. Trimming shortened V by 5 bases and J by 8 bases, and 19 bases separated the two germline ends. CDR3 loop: CASRESGDDSGYTF. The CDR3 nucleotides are TGCGCCAGCAGAGAATCGGGGGACGACTCAGGCTACACCTTC.

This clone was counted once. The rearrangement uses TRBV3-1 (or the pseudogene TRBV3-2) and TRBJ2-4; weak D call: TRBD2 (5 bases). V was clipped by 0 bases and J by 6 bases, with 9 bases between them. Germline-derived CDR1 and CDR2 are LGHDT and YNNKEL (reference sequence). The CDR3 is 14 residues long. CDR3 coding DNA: TGTGCCAGCAGCCAAGATGGTGCGGGAAACATTCAGTACTTC. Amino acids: CASSQDGAGNIQYF.

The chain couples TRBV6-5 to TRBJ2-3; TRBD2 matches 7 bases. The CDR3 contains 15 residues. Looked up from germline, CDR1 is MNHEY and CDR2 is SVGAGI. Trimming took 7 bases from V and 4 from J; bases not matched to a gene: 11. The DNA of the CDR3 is TGTGCCAGCACACGACCAGCGGGGAAATCAGATACGCAGTATTTT. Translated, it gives CASTRPAGKSDTQYF.